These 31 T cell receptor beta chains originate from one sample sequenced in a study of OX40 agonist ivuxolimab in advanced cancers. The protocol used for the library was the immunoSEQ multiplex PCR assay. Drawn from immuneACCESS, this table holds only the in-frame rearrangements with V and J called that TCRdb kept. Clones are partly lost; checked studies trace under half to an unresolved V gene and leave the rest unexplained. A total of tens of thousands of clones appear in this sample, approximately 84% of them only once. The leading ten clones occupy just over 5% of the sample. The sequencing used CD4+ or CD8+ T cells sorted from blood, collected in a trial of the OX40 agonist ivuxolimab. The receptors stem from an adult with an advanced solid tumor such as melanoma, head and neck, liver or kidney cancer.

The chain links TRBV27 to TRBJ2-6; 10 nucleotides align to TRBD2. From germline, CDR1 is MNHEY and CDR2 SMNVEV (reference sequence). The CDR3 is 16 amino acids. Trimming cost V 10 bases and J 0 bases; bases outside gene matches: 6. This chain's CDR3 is CATSSGSASGANVLTF. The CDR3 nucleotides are TGTGCCACCTCTAGCGGGAGTGCCTCTGGGGCCAACGTCCTGACTTTC. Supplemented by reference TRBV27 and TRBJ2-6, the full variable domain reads EAQVTQNPRYLITVTGKKLTVTCSQNMNHEYMSWYRQDPGLGLRQIYYSMNVEVTDKGDVPEGYKVSRKEKRNFPLILESPSPNQTSLYFCATSSGSASGANVLTFGAGSRLTVL.

As DNA, the CDR3 is TGCGCCAGCAGCTTGGGGGTCCAGGGTAGCACAGATACGCAGTATTTT. It is translated as CASSLGVQGSTDTQYF. The rearrangement links TRBV5-1 to TRBJ2-3; the D gene is possibly TRBD1 (5 bases). The CDR3 has 16 residues. Per germline, CDR1 SGHRS and CDR2 YFSETQ. The germline V and J ends were trimmed by 0 bases and 0 bases, with 11 bases remaining between them.

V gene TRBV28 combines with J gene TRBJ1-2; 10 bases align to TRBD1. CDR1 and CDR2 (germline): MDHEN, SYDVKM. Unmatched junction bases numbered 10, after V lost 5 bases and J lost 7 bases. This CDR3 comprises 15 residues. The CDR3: CASSAGQGKISGYTF. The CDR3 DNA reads TGTGCCAGCAGTGCGGGACAGGGGAAGATTTCTGGCTACACCTTC.

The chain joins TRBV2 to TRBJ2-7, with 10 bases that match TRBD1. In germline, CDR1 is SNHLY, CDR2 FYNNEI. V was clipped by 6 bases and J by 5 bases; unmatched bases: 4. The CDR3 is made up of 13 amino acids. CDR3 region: CASSADRGNEQYF. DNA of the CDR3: TGTGCCAGCAGCGCGGACAGGGGGAACGAGCAGTACTTC.

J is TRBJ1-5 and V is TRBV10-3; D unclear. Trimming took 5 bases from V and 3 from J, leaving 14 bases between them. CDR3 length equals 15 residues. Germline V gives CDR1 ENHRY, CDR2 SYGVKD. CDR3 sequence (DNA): TGTGCCATCAGTAACGCATTTGGGGACAATCAGCCCCAGCATTTT. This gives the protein CAISNAFGDNQPQHF.

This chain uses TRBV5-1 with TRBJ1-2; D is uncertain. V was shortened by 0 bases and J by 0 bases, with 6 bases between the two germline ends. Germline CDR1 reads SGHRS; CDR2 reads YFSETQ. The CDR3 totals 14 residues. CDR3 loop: CASSLDPANYGYTF. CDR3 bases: TGCGCCAGCAGCTTGGATCCGGCTAACTATGGCTACACCTTC. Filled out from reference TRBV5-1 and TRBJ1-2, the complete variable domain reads KAGVTQTPRYLIKTRGQQVTLSCSPISGHRSVSWYQQTPGQGLQFLFEYFSETQRNKGNFPGRFSGRQFSNSRSEMNVSTLELGDSALYLCASSLDPANYGYTFGSGTRLTVV.

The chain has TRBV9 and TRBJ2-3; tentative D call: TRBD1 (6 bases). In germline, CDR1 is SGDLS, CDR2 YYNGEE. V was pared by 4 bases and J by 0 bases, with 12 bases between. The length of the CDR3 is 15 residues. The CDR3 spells CASSPRTASTDTQYF. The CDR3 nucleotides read TGTGCCAGCAGCCCCCGGACAGCTAGCACAGATACGCAGTATTTT.

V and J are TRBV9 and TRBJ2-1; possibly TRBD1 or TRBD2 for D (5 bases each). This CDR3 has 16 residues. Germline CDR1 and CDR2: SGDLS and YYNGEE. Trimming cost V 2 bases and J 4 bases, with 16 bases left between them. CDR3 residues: CASSVTHGGDYNEQFF. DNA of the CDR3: TGTGCCAGCAGCGTCACCCATGGGGGAGATTACAATGAGCAGTTCTTC.

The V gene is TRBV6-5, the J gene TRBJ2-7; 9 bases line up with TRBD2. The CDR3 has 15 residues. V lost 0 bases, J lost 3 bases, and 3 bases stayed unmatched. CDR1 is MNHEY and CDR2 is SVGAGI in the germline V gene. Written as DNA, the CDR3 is TGTGCCAGCAGTTACTCCGCAGCGGGAGGCTACGAGCAGTACTTC. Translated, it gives CASSYSAAGGYEQYF.

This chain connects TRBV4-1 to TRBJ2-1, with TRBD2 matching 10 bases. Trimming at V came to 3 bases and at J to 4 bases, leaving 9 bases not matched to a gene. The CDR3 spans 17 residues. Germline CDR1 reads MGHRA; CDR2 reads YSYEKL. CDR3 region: CASSQASGRARYNEQFF. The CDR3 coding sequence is TGCGCCAGCAGCCAGGCCAGCGGGAGGGCCCGATACAATGAGCAGTTCTTC.

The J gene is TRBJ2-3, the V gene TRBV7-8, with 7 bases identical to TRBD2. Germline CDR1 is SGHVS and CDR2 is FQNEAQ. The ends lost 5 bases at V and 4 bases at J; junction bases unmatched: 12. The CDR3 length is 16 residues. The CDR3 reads CASSPLGGRAPDTQYF. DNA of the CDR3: TGTGCCAGCAGCCCTCTCGGCGGGAGAGCCCCAGATACGCAGTATTTT.

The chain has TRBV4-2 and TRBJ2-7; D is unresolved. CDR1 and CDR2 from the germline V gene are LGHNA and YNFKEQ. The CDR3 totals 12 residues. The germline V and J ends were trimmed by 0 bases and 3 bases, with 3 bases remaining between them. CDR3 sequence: CASSQDDYEQYF. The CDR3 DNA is TGTGCCAGCAGCCAAGACGACTACGAGCAGTACTTC.

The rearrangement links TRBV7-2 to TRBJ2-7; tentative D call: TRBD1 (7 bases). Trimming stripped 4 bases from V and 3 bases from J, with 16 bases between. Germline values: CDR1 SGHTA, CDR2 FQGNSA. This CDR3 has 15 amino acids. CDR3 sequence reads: CASSSQGGEVYEQYF. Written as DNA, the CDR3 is TGTGCCAGCAGCTCTCAGGGGGGTGAAGTCTACGAGCAGTACTTC.

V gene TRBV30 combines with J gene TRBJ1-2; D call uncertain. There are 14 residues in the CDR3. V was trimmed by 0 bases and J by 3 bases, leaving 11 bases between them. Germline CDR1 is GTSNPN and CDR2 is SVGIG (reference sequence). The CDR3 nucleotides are TGTGCCTGGAGTGTAAACAGTTTATACTATGGCTACACCTTC. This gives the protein CAWSVNSLYYGYTF.

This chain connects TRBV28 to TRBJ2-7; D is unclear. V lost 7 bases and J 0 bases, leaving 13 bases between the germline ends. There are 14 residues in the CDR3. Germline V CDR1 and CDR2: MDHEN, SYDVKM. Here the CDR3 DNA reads TGTGCCAGCACCCTAAAAAGAAGCTCCTACGAGCAGTACTTC. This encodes CASTLKRSSYEQYF.

CDR3 bases: TGTGCCTTTTCCTCCCGGGGTAGCGGGAGTGGTTTCGAGCAGTACTTC. Its protein is CAFSSRGSGSGFEQYF. The chain is built from TRBV30 and TRBJ2-7; 9 bases agree with TRBD2. The CDR3 covers 16 residues. CDR1 is GTSNPN and CDR2 is SVGIG in the germline V gene (reference sequence). Germline trimming cut 7 bases from V and 6 bases from J; bases unmatched to any gene: 19.

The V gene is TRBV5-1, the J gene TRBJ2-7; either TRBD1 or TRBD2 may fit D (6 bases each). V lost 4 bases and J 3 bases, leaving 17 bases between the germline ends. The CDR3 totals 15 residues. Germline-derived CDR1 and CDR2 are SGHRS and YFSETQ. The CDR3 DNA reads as TGCGCCAGCAGCGCGGGGAATACAGGGAACTACGAGCAGTACTTC. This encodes CASSAGNTGNYEQYF. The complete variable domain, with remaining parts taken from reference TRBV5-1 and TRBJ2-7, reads KAGVTQTPRYLIKTRGQQVTLSCSPISGHRSVSWYQQTPGQGLQFLFEYFSETQRNKGNFPGRFSGRQFSNSRSEMNVSTLELGDSALYLCASSAGNTGNYEQYFGPGTRLTVT.

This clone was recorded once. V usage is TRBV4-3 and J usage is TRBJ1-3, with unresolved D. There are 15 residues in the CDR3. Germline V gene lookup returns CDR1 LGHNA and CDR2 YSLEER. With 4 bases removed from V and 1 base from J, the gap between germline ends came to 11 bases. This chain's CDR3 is CASSPQAGSGNTIYF. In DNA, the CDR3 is TGCGCCAGCAGCCCCCAAGCAGGATCTGGAAACACCATATATTTT.

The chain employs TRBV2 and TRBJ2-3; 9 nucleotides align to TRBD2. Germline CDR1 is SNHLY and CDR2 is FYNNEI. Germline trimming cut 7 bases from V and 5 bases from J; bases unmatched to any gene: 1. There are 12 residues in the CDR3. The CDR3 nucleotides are TGTGCCAGCAAGCGGGAGGTAGATACGCAGTATTTT. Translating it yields CASKREVDTQYF.

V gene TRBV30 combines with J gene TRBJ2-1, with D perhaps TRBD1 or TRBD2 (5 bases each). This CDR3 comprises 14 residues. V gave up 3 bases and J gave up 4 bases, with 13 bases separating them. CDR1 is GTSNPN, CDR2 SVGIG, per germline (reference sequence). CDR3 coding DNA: TGTGCCTGGAGGGGGGTGGGTTTGTACAATGAGCAGTTCTTC. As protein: CAWRGVGLYNEQFF.

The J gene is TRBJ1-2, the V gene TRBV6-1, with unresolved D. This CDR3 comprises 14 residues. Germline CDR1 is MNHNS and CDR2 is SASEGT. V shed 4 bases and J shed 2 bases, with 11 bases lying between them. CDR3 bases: TGTGCCAGCAGTGCGGGGAGAATGAACTATGGCTACACCTTC. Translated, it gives CASSAGRMNYGYTF.

CDR3 region: CASSLGQNPNYGYTF. The CDR3 DNA sequence: TGCGCCAGCAGCCTCGGACAGAACCCTAACTATGGCTACACCTTC. This sequence joins TRBV5-1 and TRBJ1-2; D is possibly TRBD1 (6 bases). Germline V CDR1 and CDR2: SGHRS, YFSETQ. The CDR3 is 15 amino acids. Trimming took off 4 bases at V and 0 bases at J, with 13 bases between the two ends. Drawing the rest from reference TRBV5-1 and TRBJ1-2, the complete variable domain is KAGVTQTPRYLIKTRGQQVTLSCSPISGHRSVSWYQQTPGQGLQFLFEYFSETQRNKGNFPGRFSGRQFSNSRSEMNVSTLELGDSALYLCASSLGQNPNYGYTFGSGTRLTVV.

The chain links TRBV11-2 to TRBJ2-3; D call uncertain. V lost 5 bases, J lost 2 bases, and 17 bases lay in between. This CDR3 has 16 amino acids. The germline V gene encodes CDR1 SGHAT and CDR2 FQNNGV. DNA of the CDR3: TGTGCCAGCAGCATTAAAGGAGCCGGCTTCACAGATACGCAGTATTTT. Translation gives CASSIKGAGFTDTQYF. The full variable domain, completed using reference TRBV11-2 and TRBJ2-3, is EAGVAQSPRYKIIEKRQSVAFWCNPISGHATLYWYQQILGQGPKLLIQFQNNGVVDDSQLPKDRFSAERLKGVDSTLKIQPAKLEDSAVYLCASSIKGAGFTDTQYFGPGTRLTVL.

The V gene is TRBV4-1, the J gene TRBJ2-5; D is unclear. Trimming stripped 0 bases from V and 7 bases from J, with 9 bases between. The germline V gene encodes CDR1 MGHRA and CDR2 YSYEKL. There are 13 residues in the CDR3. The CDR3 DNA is TGCGCCAGCAGCCAAGATACTTATTGGACCCAGTACTTC. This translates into CASSQDTYWTQYF.

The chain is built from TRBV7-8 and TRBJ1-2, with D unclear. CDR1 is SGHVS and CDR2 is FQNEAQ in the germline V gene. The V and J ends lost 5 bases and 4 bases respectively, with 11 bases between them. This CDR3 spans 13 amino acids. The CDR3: CASSPIALYGYTF. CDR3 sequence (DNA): TGTGCCAGCAGCCCCATCGCCCTCTATGGCTACACCTTC. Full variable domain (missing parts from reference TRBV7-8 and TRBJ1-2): GAGVSQSPRYKVAKRGQDVALRCDPISGHVSLFWYQQALGQGPEFLTYFQNEAQLDKSGLPSDRFFAERPEGSVSTLKIQRTQQEDSAVYLCASSPIALYGYTFGSGTRLTVV.

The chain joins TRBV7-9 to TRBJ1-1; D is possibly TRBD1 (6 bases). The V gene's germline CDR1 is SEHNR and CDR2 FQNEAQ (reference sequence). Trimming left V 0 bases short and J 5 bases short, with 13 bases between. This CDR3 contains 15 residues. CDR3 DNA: TGTGCCAGCAGCTTAGCGCAGGGGAGGAAGACTGAAGCTTTCTTT. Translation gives CASSLAQGRKTEAFF.

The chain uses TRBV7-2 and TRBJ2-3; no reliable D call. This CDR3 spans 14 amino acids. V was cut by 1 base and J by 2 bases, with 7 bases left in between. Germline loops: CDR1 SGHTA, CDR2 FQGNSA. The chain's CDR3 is CASSLVRDTDTQYF. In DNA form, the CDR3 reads TGTGCCAGCAGCTTAGTAAGGGACACAGATACGCAGTATTTT.

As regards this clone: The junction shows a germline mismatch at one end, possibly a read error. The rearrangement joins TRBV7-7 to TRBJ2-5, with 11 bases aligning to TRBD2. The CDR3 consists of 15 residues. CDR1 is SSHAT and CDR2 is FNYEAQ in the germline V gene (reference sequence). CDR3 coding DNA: TGTGCTAGCAGCTCGGGACTAGCGGACGTGGGGACCCAGTACTTC. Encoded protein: CASSSGLADVGTQYF.

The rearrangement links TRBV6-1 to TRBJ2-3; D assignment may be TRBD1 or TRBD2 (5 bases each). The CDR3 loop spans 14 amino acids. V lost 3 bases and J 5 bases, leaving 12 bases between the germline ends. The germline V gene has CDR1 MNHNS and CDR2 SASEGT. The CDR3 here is CASSDGGQGDTQYF. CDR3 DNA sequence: TGTGCCAGCAGTGACGGCGGGCAGGGAGATACGCAGTATTTT.

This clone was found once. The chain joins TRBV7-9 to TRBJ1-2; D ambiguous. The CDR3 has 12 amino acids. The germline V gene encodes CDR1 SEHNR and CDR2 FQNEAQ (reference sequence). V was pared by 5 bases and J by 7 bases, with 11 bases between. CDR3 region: CASSQDGSGYTF. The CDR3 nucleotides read TGTGCCAGCAGCCAAGATGGGTCTGGCTACACCTTC.

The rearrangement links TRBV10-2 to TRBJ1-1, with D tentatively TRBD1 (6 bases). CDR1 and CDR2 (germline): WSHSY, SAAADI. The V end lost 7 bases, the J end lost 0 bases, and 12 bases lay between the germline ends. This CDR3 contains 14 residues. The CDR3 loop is CASTTGRLNTEAFF. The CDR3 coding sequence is TGCGCCAGCACTACAGGGAGGTTGAACACTGAAGCTTTCTTT.